This is a list of T cell receptor beta chains from one sample in a study of CD8+ T cells in alopecia areata. Sequencing used immunoSEQ multiplex PCR; TCRdb keeps in-frame clones, though not all of them. The sample has about 190,000 clones; 60% are singletons. Sequencing used CD4+ T cells sorted from blood, obtained at week 4, from a patient treated with tofacitinib. The receptors shown here come from a human donor with alopecia areata. Each CDR3 is given with its conserved first and last residue. A D gene is named only where the DNA matches it firmly. Clone size is given for some rows only: seen once, a few or many times, or a class if the clone is expanded.

TGCGCCAGCAGCTCGTCCGGGACAGGGTACGGCTACACCTTC	CASSSSGTGYGYTF	few	TRBD1	TRBV5-1	TRBJ1-2
TGCGCCAACAGGGCCAAAAACATTCAGTACTTC	CANRAKNIQYF	-	-	TRBV4-1	TRBJ2-4
TGTGCCTGGAGTGTGGGGAACACCATATATTTT	CAWSVGNTIYF	few	-	TRBV30	TRBJ1-3
TGCGCCAGCAGCCAAGGGCCGGACATGAGGGAGCAGCCCTACGAGCAGTACTTC	CASSQGPDMREQPYEQYF	-	-	TRBV4-3	TRBJ2-7
TGTGCCAGCAGCTTAGACAGCGGGAGCTACGAGCAGTACTTC	CASSLDSGSYEQYF	-	TRBD2	TRBV7-8	TRBJ2-7
TGTGCCAGCAGCTCGACAGGGGACAATCAGCCCCAGCATTTT	CASSSTGDNQPQHF	-	TRBD1	TRBV7-6	TRBJ1-5
TGTGCCAGCAGTGAAAAGTGGGGGTACTATGGCTACACCTTC	CASSEKWGYYGYTF	few	-	TRBV2	TRBJ1-2
TGTGCCAGCACTAAACGGGGAGCCTTCAACTATGGCTACACCTTC	CASTKRGAFNYGYTF	few	-	TRBV6-5	TRBJ1-2
TGCGCCAGCAGCCGCAACAGGGACTCTGGAAACACCATATATTTT	CASSRNRDSGNTIYF	-	-	TRBV5-1	TRBJ1-3
TGTGCCTGGAGTAGGCAGGGTAAAGACGAGCAGTACTTC	CAWSRQGKDEQYF	-	-	TRBV30	TRBJ2-7
TGTGCCAGCAGGGGCCATGCTGGCAATCAGCCCCAGCATTTT	CASRGHAGNQPQHF	-	-	TRBV28	TRBJ1-5
TGCGCCAGCAGCGGCCGGGCTAGCGGGAGGGGGGAGACCCAGTACTTC	CASSGRASGRGETQYF	-	TRBD2	TRBV4-1	TRBJ2-5
TGTGCCAGCAGTTTTTCACCCCCAAGGGTGGGCACCGGGGAGCTGTTTTTT	CASSFSPPRVGTGELFF	-	-	TRBV27	TRBJ2-2
TGTGCCAGCAGCCCCAATACCGGGACGGGAGGTGAAAAACTGTTTTTT	CASSPNTGTGGEKLFF	-	-	TRBV11-2	TRBJ1-4
TGCGCCAGCAGTCCCGGGGGCCGATCCTACGAGCAGTACTTC	CASSPGGRSYEQYF	-	-	TRBV5-1	TRBJ2-7
TGTGCCAGCAGTGATGCGGGACAGAACTATGGCTACACCTTC	CASSDAGQNYGYTF	-	TRBD1	TRBV25-1	TRBJ1-2
TGCAGCGTTGCATGGGACAGGTCGAACACTGAAGCTTTCTTT	CSVAWDRSNTEAFF	-	TRBD1	TRBV29-1	TRBJ1-1
TGCAGCGTTGTTGTGGCAGGGGGCTACAATGAGCAGTTCTTC	CSVVVAGGYNEQFF	few	TRBD1	TRBV29-1	TRBJ2-1
TGTGCCAGCAGCTTGACCTCCCAGGGGAACGAGCAGTACTTC	CASSLTSQGNEQYF	-	-	TRBV7-9	TRBJ2-7
TGTGCCAGCAGCCGGACTAGCGGGAGGGAAGGTGAGCAGTTCTTC	CASSRTSGREGEQFF	few	TRBD2	TRBV7-8	TRBJ2-1
TGTGCCAGCAGCCCTAGAAATGAGCAGTTCTTC	CASSPRNEQFF	-	-	TRBV7-2	TRBJ2-1
TGCAGCGTTGATGGGGACTATGGCTACACCTTC	CSVDGDYGYTF	few	-	TRBV29-1	TRBJ1-2
TGTGCCAGCAGCTTACGGACAGGGACCGGGGAGCTGTTTTTT	CASSLRTGTGELFF	-	TRBD1	TRBV7-9	TRBJ2-2
TGTGCCAGCAGTCAAGCGACTAAACCTACCTCCACCTACAATGAGCAGTTCTTC	CASSQATKPTSTYNEQFF	-	-	TRBV6-1	TRBJ2-1
TGTGCCAGCAGCCCTGGACTACGCACAGATACGCAGTATTTT	CASSPGLRTDTQYF	few	-	TRBV7-2	TRBJ2-3
TGTGCCATCAGTGCCGGTTTGGGTTCCGGCGGGGAGCTGTTTTTT	CAISAGLGSGGELFF	few	-	TRBV10-3	TRBJ2-2
TGTGCCTCTTCATGGGGAGGGACCTACGAGCAGTACTTC	CASSWGGTYEQYF	few	TRBD2	TRBV10-3	TRBJ2-7
TGTGCCAGCAGCACCGACCTCACCGGGGAGCTGTTTTTT	CASSTDLTGELFF	-	-	TRBV5-4	TRBJ2-2
TGTGCCAGCAGCAAGATGAACACTGAAGCTTTCTTT	CASSKMNTEAFF	-	-	TRBV11-1	TRBJ1-1
TGCAGCGTTGAGGCAACTTCGAACACCGGGGAGCTGTTTTTT	CSVEATSNTGELFF	few	-	TRBV29-1	TRBJ2-2
TGTGCCGGAAGACAGGCGGGTTACACCGGGGAGCTGTTTTTT	CAGRQAGYTGELFF	-	-	TRBV6-6	TRBJ2-2
TGCAGCGTTGACAGGAGTTGGACAGATACGCAGTATTTT	CSVDRSWTDTQYF	-	-	TRBV29-1	TRBJ2-3
TGTGCCACCAGCAGAGGCTCCAGCTCCTACGAGCAGTACTTC	CATSRGSSSYEQYF	-	-	TRBV15	TRBJ2-7
TGTGCCTGGAGTGTTAGGGGAACTGAAGCTTTCTTT	CAWSVRGTEAFF	-	-	TRBV30	TRBJ1-1
TGTGCCAGTAGTGCCCTCCCAGTGTTCCCAAGCACAGATACGCAGTATTTT	CASSALPVFPSTDTQYF	-	-	TRBV19	TRBJ2-3
TGCGCCAGCAGCTTGGGAGGGACGTTAAAAGAGACCCAGTACTTC	CASSLGGTLKETQYF	few	-	TRBV5-1	TRBJ2-5
TGTGCCAGCGGATCAGGCGGCTACGAGCAGTACTTC	CASGSGGYEQYF	-	-	TRBV2	TRBJ2-7
TGCGCCAGCAGCCAAGAAGGGGACTCACTACGCACGAATGAGCAGTTCTTC	CASSQEGDSLRTNEQFF	-	-	TRBV4-1	TRBJ2-1
TGTGCCAGCGTAGAGCCCGAGGGGGGGACTGAAGCTTTCTTT	CASVEPEGGTEAFF	-	-	TRBV6-6	TRBJ1-1
TGTGCCAGCAGCTTAGGGTTCTTCTATGGCTACACCTTC	CASSLGFFYGYTF	few	-	TRBV7-9	TRBJ1-2
TGTGCCAGCAGCGTAGGGCAGGGGGCGCGAGAGACCCAGTACTTC	CASSVGQGARETQYF	-	TRBD1	TRBV9	TRBJ2-5
TGTGCCAGCAGCTTCCGAGGGACTCCCCCCGGCGGGGAGCTGTTTTTT	CASSFRGTPPGGELFF	-	-	TRBV7-2	TRBJ2-2
TGCAGCGTTGAAGGGACATACTACAATGAGCAGTTCTTC	CSVEGTYYNEQFF	-	-	TRBV29-1	TRBJ2-1
TGCGCCAGCAGCCGCGAGAGAGGTGGGACTACCTTGAACTACGAGCAGTACTTC	CASSRERGGTTLNYEQYF	-	TRBD2	TRBV4-1	TRBJ2-7
TGCGCCAGCAGCTTGGGTACTAGCGGGATCGCGGATGAGCAGTTCTTC	CASSLGTSGIADEQFF	once	TRBD2	TRBV5-1	TRBJ2-1
TGTGCCAGCAGCTTGCGAGGCTCCAACAATGAGCAGTTCTTC	CASSLRGSNNEQFF	few	-	TRBV7-2	TRBJ2-1
TGTGCCAGCAGTACCCGAGACAGGGGAGCAAACATTCAGTACTTC	CASSTRDRGANIQYF	few	TRBD1	TRBV6-6	TRBJ2-4
TGCAGCGTAGTATCTCAGGGGGACGGCTACACCTTC	CSVVSQGDGYTF	-	TRBD1	TRBV29-1	TRBJ1-2
TGTGCCAGCAGCCCGGTCCCGACAGACCCGAATGAAAAACTGTTTTTT	CASSPVPTDPNEKLFF	few	-	TRBV7-8	TRBJ1-4
TGTGCCAGCAGCTTAAGTAGCTTTGGGGCCAACGTCCTGACTTTC	CASSLSSFGANVLTF	few	-	TRBV7-3	TRBJ2-6
TGCAGCGTGGCGCAGGGGGCTGGTCCCACTGAAGCTTTCTTT	CSVAQGAGPTEAFF	-	TRBD1	TRBV29-1	TRBJ1-1
TGTGCCAGCAAACTGACAGGGCGCTACGAGCAGTACTTC	CASKLTGRYEQYF	-	TRBD1	TRBV27	TRBJ2-7